The entry below gives a single TCR beta chain sequence along with its context. A Seattle source enrolled patients during active infection and followed them longitudinally. The sample is drawn from a study of blood T cell repertoires in COVID-19. Study information: Sources were T cells, B-cell-depleted T cells, or PBMCs; the material itself was cDNA or gDNA.

TCRdb's copy holds only in-frame clones and misses some; the assay was immunoSEQ multiplex PCR. The table records some 120,000 clones, 92% of them present only once. The CDR3 has 16 amino acids. With 4 bases clipped from V and 6 bases from J, the junction kept 13 bases outside the gene matches. From germline, CDR1 is MNHNS and CDR2 SASEGT. Source material: peripheral blood. The rearrangement joins TRBV6-1 to TRBJ2-3; 7 positions agree with TRBD2. The TCR was taken from a man aged 50 or older with COVID-19, enrolled during active disease. The CDR3 here is CASSGTFREERDTQYF. In DNA, the CDR3 is TGTGCCAGCAGTGGAACGTTTCGGGAGGAGCGGGATACGCAGTATTTT.